This TCR beta chain was identified during a study of shared clonotypes between healthy human individuals. Overall study context: Serving as donors were two women and a few men, whose ages spanned 18 to 49. Three CD4 naive, three CD4 memory, two CD8 naive and one CD8 memory plate were used per donor.

Measured with immunoSEQ multiplex PCR; TCRdb has only the in-frame clones, and not every one. The data contain around 690,000 clones, about 90% of them singletons. The CDR3 is made up of 13 amino acids. V was cut by 1 base and J by 7 bases, with 10 bases left in between. Germline V gene sequence: CDR1 SEHNR, CDR2 FQNEAQ (reference sequence). This clonotype originated in a man between 18 and 35 years old in good health. Some clones in this sample may be carry-over from other donors' samples. Input material: memory CD8+ T cells from PBMCs. Specified subset: CD45RO+ cells pooled with CCR7-negative TemRA cells. The chain joins TRBV7-9 to TRBJ1-2; D is undetermined. CDR3 residues: CASSLVARSGYTF. CDR3 sequence (DNA): TGTGCCAGCAGCTTAGTCGCCAGATCTGGCTACACCTTC.